This TCR beta chain is from a study of blood T cell repertoires in COVID-19 (dated by TCRdb to 2018 to 2020). A note on the overall study: Collaborator samples came from the United States, Italy and Spain and covered acute and convalescent phases of COVID-19. The material from the prospective study consisted of cDNA or gDNA derived from T cells, B-cell-depleted T cells, or PBMCs. The dataset comprised deeply sampled blood TCRbeta repertoires from subjects exposed to, actively infected with, or recovered from COVID-19. The repertoires were made available in a free public database intended to serve as a resource for research on the immune response to SARS-CoV-2. Samples were obtained from the ongoing ImmuneRACE study (first 160 participants) and from 1,000 to 1,500 subjects provided by 6 global collaborators. A de-identified subject ID, COVID-19 status, age in years and sex were almost always included in the sample metadata. HLA class I and class II types, where available, came from metadata supplied by the sample provider rather than from assay-based typing. Study-wide findings and limitations: How much clinical and demographic metadata was included differed by source and by participant, and the metadata was provided uncurated.

The immunoSEQ Assay, a bias-controlled multiplex PCR, was used to amplify TCRbeta CDR3 regions from genomic DNA. Turning to the authors' computational methods: Nucleated cell counts per sample were estimated from amplification of reference gene primers within the assay. Sequence reads were collapsed and filtered to measure the absolute abundance of every unique TCRbeta CDR3 rearrangement. Productive Simpson clonality was computed per sample as the square root of Simpson's diversity index over productive rearrangements. Here the immuneACCESS table is served through TCRdb, limited to in-frame sequences with V and J called. Missing clones are a known gap in these copies; in checked studies unresolved V genes cover under half, and the rest lacks a known reason. The D gene and trimming were derived from the DNA, and the V and J assignments and clone size from that table. Across this sample there are 200,000 to 250,000 clones, with around 87% seen only once. More than 12% of the sample belongs to the ten largest clones.

Remarks on this clone: The antigen it recognizes is unknown. Qualities for individual bases were not recorded, and no much larger clone is one base off.

Participants in the prospective study were enrolled through a virtual design, were aged roughly 18 to 100 years, and lived in approximately 24 United States geographic areas. In the prospective study, participants were assigned to cohorts based on the clinical history participants reported in a screening survey and a study questionnaire. Exposed participants had been in contact with someone with a PCR-confirmed or clinician-diagnosed COVID-19 case within 2 weeks of study entry. Mobile phlebotomists in the prospective study collected whole blood, serum and a nasopharyngeal or oropharyngeal swab from every participant. Over a roughly 2-month period, participants in the prospective study had the option of providing additional blood draws and questionnaires. Blood samples from the prospective study were shipped frozen or at room temperature prior to DNA extraction. Based on the germline V gene (reference sequence), the CDR1 and CDR2 sequences are GTSNPN and SVGIG. Trimming removed 2 bases from V and 6 bases from J, leaving 13 bases between the germline ends. The CDR3 starts with the cysteine, ends with the phenylalanine, and has 14 residues. Kept here is only the CDR3 DNA, which spans 42 bases and is read in frame from base 1.

The sequence is built from TRBV30 and TRBJ1-4, with TRBD1 tentatively as D gene (5 bases match). The receptor was derived from a man younger than 45 who had been exposed to COVID-19. The sequenced sample consisted of PBMCs or T cells enriched from blood (not recorded which). In nucleotide form, the sequence is TGTGCCTGGAGTTCCGGGACGGGGGATGAAAAACTGTTTTTT. Its product reads: CAWSSGTGDEKLFF.